This T cell receptor beta chain was retrieved from a study of lymphopenia after photon versus proton radiotherapy. This clone was picked up one time. What it binds is not known. Some clones are missing from TCRdb's copy, which holds only in-frame ones; the method was immunoSEQ multiplex PCR. The table includes approximately 29,000 clones, over 75% detected once. General study results and limits: After the lymphocyte nadir, photon-treated repertoires showed oligoclonal expansion, especially of CD8+ Temra cells. Post-nadir TCR diversity decline inversely tracked overall survival among those who died.

V dropped 1 base and J dropped 5 bases, with 9 bases sitting between them. This CDR3 contains 14 residues. The germline CDR1 and CDR2 sequences are SGHTA and FQGNSA. The sequences come from peripheral blood, collected from a patient treated with proton-based radiotherapy. V usage is TRBV7-2 and J usage is TRBJ1-5; D not resolved. This clonotype originated in a woman aged 70-85 years with pancreatic cancer. CDR3 residues: CASSLEIWDQPQHF. Written as DNA, the CDR3 is TGTGCCAGCAGCTTAGAAATCTGGGATCAGCCCCAGCATTTT.